A selection of T cell receptor beta chains follows, all from one sample in a study of blood T cell repertoires in COVID-19. Using immunoSEQ multiplex PCR, the repertoire was profiled, and TCRdb retains in-frame clones only, with some absent. The sample lists some 350,000 clones, around 84% occurring once. Sequences were obtained from peripheral blood. These receptors were taken from a human donor in a cohort sampled during active COVID-19. CDR3s include the opening cysteine and the closing phenylalanine or tryptophan. D genes are given only for firm matches. Expanded clones are given a class, and other clones once, few, many or no size at all.

V gene	D gene	J gene	clone size	CDR3 DNA	CDR3 protein
TRBV12-3/TRBV12-4	NA	TRBJ1-2	NA	TGTGCCAGCAGCTCTTCCGGGAACTATGGCTACACCTTC	CASSSSGNYGYTF
TRBV15	NA	TRBJ2-1	NA	TGTGCCACCAGCCCGATCTCTATACTCTCCGGGACCTACAATGAGCAGTTCTTC	CATSPISILSGTYNEQFF
TRBV5-1	TRBD2	TRBJ2-1	NA	TGCGCCAGCACCCTCACCGCTAGCGGGGGGGGAGGTGAGCAGTTCTTC	CASTLTASGGGGEQFF
TRBV6-1	TRBD2	TRBJ2-1	NA	TGTGCCAGCAGTGAATGGGCTAGCGGGATCAATGAGCAGTTCTTC	CASSEWASGINEQFF
TRBV6-1	NA	TRBJ1-3	NA	TGTGCCAGCAGTGAGGAGGGGCAGACTGGAAACACCATATATTTT	CASSEEGQTGNTIYF
TRBV4-1	NA	TRBJ2-5	NA	TGCGCCAGCAGCCAAGGGGCCTCTAGGGGGGGCGGTACCCAGTACTTC	CASSQGASRGGGTQYF
TRBV5-1	TRBD2	TRBJ2-3	NA	TGCGCCAGCAGCCCCGGGACTAGCGGGAGCACAGATACGCAGTATTTT	CASSPGTSGSTDTQYF
TRBV6-2/TRBV6-3	TRBD1	TRBJ2-1	once	TGTGCCAGCAGTTTGACCGGGACAGGGGCCAATGAGCAGTTCTTC	CASSLTGTGANEQFF
TRBV5-6	NA	TRBJ1-3	NA	TGTGCCAGCAGCTTGTATCCGAGCTCTGGAAACACCATATATTTT	CASSLYPSSGNTIYF
TRBV5-6	NA	TRBJ2-7	once	TGTGCCAGCAGCTTAACAGACCTACCCTACGAGCAGTACTTC	CASSLTDLPYEQYF
TRBV7-8	NA	TRBJ1-4	NA	TGTGCCAGCAGCTTGGGGGGGCTAGGGGAAAAACTGTTTTTT	CASSLGGLGEKLFF
TRBV24-1	TRBD1	TRBJ1-3	NA	TGTGCCACCAGTTCTGACAGGGACTCTGGAAACACCATATATTTT	CATSSDRDSGNTIYF
TRBV7-3	NA	TRBJ1-2	NA	TGTGCCAGCAGCCCAGGGGTGGCGACCCCGGATGGCTACACCTTC	CASSPGVATPDGYTF
TRBV4-2	NA	TRBJ1-2	once	TGTGCCAGCAGCCCTCCGGCAGGGAACTCCTATGGCTACACCTTC	CASSPPAGNSYGYTF
TRBV27	NA	TRBJ2-7	NA	TGTGCCAGCAGTTCTATTGAAGGTTCTAGATACGAGCAGTACTTC	CASSSIEGSRYEQYF
TRBV11-2	NA	TRBJ2-1	NA	TGTGCCAGCAGCTTAGACTTGGAGGGAAGAGAGGATGAGCAGTTCTTC	CASSLDLEGREDEQFF
TRBV3-1/TRBV3-2	NA	TRBJ1-6	NA	TGTGCCAGCAGCCCAAATAACAGGAATTCACCCCTCCACTTT	CASSPNNRNSPLHF
TRBV7-9	NA	TRBJ1-3	NA	TGTGCCAGCAGCCCTCTAGCGAGAGCTGGAAACACCATATATTTT	CASSPLARAGNTIYF
TRBV5-1	NA	TRBJ1-1	NA	TGCGCCAGCAGCTCGACAGGGAACACTGAAGCTTTCTTT	CASSSTGNTEAFF
TRBV24-1	NA	TRBJ1-2	NA	TGTGCCACCACCCACCTGGGGCAAATGATCTATGGCTACACCTTC	CATTHLGQMIYGYTF
TRBV5-1	TRBD2	TRBJ2-7	NA	TGCGCCAGCAGCTTGGAAGCGGGAGGTTTATACGAGCAGTACTTC	CASSLEAGGLYEQYF
TRBV2	NA	TRBJ2-7	NA	TGTGCCAGCGGAGGGAGTAGCTACGAGCAGTACTTC	CASGGSSYEQYF
TRBV10-3	NA	TRBJ2-7	NA	TGTGCCATCAGCGCAAACCGGGGAAGCACGGGCTACGAGCAGTACTTC	CAISANRGSTGYEQYF
TRBV3-1/TRBV3-2	NA	TRBJ1-2	NA	TGTGCCAGCAGCCCACGGGGGGCTGACAATGGCTACACCTTC	CASSPRGADNGYTF
TRBV10-3	NA	TRBJ1-1	NA	TGTGCCATCAGGTCCGACAGGCGCAACACTGAAGCTTTCTTT	CAIRSDRRNTEAFF
TRBV3-1/TRBV3-2	TRBD1	TRBJ1-2	NA	TGTGCCAGCAGCCAACCCAAGGGACAGGTCGGGGGCTACACCTTC	CASSQPKGQVGGYTF